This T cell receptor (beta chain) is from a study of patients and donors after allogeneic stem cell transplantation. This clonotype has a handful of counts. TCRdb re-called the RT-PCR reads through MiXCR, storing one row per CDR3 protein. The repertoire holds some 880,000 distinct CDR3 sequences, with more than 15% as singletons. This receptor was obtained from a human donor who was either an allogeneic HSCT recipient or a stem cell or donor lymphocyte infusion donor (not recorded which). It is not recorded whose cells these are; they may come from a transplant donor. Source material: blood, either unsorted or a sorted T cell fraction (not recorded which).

CDR3 in amino acids: CSALDREGKKTQYF. CDR3 DNA: TGCAGTGCTCTAGACAGGGAGGGGAAAAAGACCCAGTACTTC. This rearrangement joins TRBV20-1 to TRBJ2-5; D tentatively fits TRBD1 or TRBD2 (7 bases each). CDR3 length: 14 amino acids. The V end lost 5 bases, the J end lost 6 bases, and 19 bases lay between the germline ends. Germline CDR1 and CDR2: DFQATT and SNEGSKA (reference sequence).